A selection of T cell receptor beta chains follows, all from one sample in a study of identical twins. TCRdb itself ran the 5' RACE reads through MiXCR, one entry per CDR3 protein. The sample has 750,000 to 950,000 distinct CDR3 sequences, approximately 13% seen once. These data were also reused for a study on yellow fever vaccine responses in identical twins.

The sequencing input was PBMCs. Source of these receptors: a woman aged 18-29 years in good health. CDR3s include the opening cysteine and the closing phenylalanine or tryptophan. D genes are given only for firm matches. Expanded clones are given a class, and other clones once, few, many or no size at all.

J	size	D	length	V	CDR3	DNA
TRBJ1-4	-	-	13	TRBV5-5	CASSPHAGEKLFF	TGTGCCAGCAGCCCTCATGCAGGGGAAAAACTGTTTTTT
TRBJ1-1	-	-	15	TRBV7-9	CASSGQRTLNTEAFF	TGTGCCAGCAGCGGCCAGAGGACACTGAACACTGAAGCTTTCTTT
TRBJ2-7	few	TRBD2	13	TRBV20-1	CSARELAGYEQYF	TGCAGTGCTAGAGAACTAGCGGGCTACGAGCAGTACTTC
TRBJ2-5	few	-	17	TRBV14	CASSQDQTQRLWETQYF	TGTGCCAGCAGCCAAGATCAGACGCAGAGGTTGTGGGAGACCCAGTACTTC
TRBJ2-2	-	-	14	TRBV6-5	CASSYQQVSGELFF	TGTGCCAGCAGTTACCAACAGGTTTCCGGGGAGCTGTTTTTT
TRBJ2-1	-	-	15	TRBV14	CASSSPGTHYNEQFF	TGTGCCAGCAGCTCCCCAGGGACACACTACAATGAGCAGTTCTTC
TRBJ2-3	-	-	14	TRBV20-1	CSQTSPGVRDTQYF	TGCAGTCAAACTTCCCCTGGGGTGAGGGATACGCAGTATTTT
TRBJ2-1	-	-	14	TRBV7-6	CASSLGYREYEQFF	TGTGCCAGCAGCTTAGGTTACAGGGAATATGAGCAGTTCTTC
TRBJ1-2	many	-	13	TRBV5-1	CASSLALDYGYTF	TGCGCCAGCAGCTTGGCGCTCGACTATGGCTACACCTTC
TRBJ2-1	-	TRBD2	17	TRBV20-1	CSARDMASGRVDNEQFF	TGCAGTGCTAGAGATATGGCTAGCGGGAGGGTGGACAATGAGCAGTTCTTC
TRBJ2-3	-	TRBD2	15	TRBV15	CATSGTSGRTDTQYF	TGTGCCACCAGCGGAACTAGCGGGCGAACAGATACGCAGTATTTT
TRBJ1-1	-	-	14	TRBV20-1	CSARDGSENTEAFF	TGCAGTGCTAGAGATGGTTCAGAGAACACTGAAGCTTTCTTT
TRBJ2-3	-	-	12	TRBV14	CASQFLADTQYF	TGTGCCAGCCAATTTCTGGCAGATACGCAGTATTTT
TRBJ2-1	few	-	14	TRBV11-2	CASSFPSSYNEQFF	TGTGCCAGCAGCTTTCCTAGTTCCTACAATGAGCAGTTCTTC
TRBJ2-1	-	TRBD2	18	TRBV4-1	CASSQDLTRGGAQNEQFF	TGCGCCAGCAGCCAAGATCTGACACGGGGGGGGGCTCAAAATGAGCAGTTCTTC
TRBJ1-2	many	TRBD1	15	TRBV5-1	CASSLTGVGNYGYTF	TGCGCCAGCAGCCTCACAGGGGTTGGGAACTATGGCTACACCTTC
TRBJ1-6	many	-	16	TRBV28	CASSFFAGTANSPLHF	TGTGCCAGCAGTTTTTTTGCCGGGACGGCCAATTCACCCCTCCACTTT
TRBJ2-1	-	TRBD2	16	TRBV5-4	CASSLESRLADNEQFF	TGTGCCAGCAGCTTGGAGAGTCGGCTAGCGGACAATGAGCAGTTCTTC
TRBJ1-5	few	-	15	TRBV9	CASSVDGINGQPQHF	TGTGCCAGCAGCGTAGATGGTATAAACGGGCAGCCCCAGCATTTT
TRBJ2-5	-	-	14	TRBV20-1	CSARGLRGQETQYF	TGCAGTGCTAGAGGGTTGAGGGGACAAGAGACCCAGTACTTC
TRBJ2-5	few	TRBD2	13	TRBV29-1	CSVEDTGGPTQYF	TGCAGCGTTGAAGATACGGGAGGGCCGACCCAGTACTTC
TRBJ2-1	many	-	12	TRBV20-1	CSGTWSENEQFF	TGCAGTGGGACATGGAGTGAGAATGAGCAGTTCTTC
TRBJ2-1	few	TRBD2	16	TRBV5-1	CASSLGAGGPGYEQFF	TGCGCCAGCAGCTTGGGCGCGGGGGGGCCCGGGTATGAGCAGTTCTTC
TRBJ1-1	-	-	15	TRBV3-1	CASSQDRVMGTEAFF	TGTGCCAGCAGCCAAGACAGGGTAATGGGCACTGAAGCTTTCTTT
TRBJ2-1	few	TRBD2	16	TRBV5-1	CASSSYPGLASNEQFF	TGCGCCAGCAGCTCGTACCCGGGACTAGCTAGTAATGAGCAGTTCTTC